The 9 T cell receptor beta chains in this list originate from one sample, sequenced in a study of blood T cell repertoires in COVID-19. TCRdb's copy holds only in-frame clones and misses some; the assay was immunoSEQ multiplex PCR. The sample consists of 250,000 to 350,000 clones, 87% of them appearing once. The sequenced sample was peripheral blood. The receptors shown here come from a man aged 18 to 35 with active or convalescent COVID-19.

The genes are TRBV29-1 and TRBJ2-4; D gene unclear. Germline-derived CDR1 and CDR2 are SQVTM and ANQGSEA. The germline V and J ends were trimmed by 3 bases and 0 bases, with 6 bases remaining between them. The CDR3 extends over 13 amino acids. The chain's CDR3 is CSVDPLAKNIQYF. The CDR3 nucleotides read TGCAGCGTTGACCCCTTAGCCAAAAACATTCAGTACTTC.

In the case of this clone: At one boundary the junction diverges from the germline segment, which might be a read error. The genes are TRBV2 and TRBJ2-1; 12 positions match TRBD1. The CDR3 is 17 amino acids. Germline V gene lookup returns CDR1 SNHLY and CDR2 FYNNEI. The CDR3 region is CARSKLGGGQGAYEQFF. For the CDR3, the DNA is TGTGCCCGCAGCAAGCTGGGGGGGGGACAGGGGGCGTATGAGCAGTTCTTC.

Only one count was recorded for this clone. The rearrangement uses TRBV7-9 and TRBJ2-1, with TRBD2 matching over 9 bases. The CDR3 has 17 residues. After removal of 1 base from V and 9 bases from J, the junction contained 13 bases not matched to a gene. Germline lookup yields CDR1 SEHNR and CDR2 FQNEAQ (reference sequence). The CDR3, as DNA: TGTGCCAGCAGCTTAGGTAGCGGGGGCGATTCTTGGGGTGAGCAGTTCTTC. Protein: CASSLGSGGDSWGEQFF.

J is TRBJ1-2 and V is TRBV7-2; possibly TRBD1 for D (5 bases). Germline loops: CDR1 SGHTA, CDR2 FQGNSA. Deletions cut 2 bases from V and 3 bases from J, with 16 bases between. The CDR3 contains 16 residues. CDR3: CASSLRRGPSDYGYTF. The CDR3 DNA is TGTGCCAGCAGCTTAAGGAGGGGCCCCTCTGACTATGGCTACACCTTC.

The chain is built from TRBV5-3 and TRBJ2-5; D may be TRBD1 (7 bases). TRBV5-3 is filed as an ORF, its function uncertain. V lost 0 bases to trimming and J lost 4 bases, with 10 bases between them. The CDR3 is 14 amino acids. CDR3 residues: CARSLGQGGETQYF. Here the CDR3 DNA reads TGTGCCAGAAGCTTGGGGCAGGGGGGAGAGACCCAGTACTTC.

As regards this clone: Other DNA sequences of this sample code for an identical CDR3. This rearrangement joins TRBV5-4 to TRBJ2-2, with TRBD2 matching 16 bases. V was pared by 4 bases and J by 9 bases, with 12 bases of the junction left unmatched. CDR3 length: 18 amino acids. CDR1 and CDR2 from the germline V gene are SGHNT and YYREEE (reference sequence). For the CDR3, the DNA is TGTGCCAGCAGCGGGGGACTAGCGGGGGGGCGCGCCCCCCGGGAGCTGTTTTTT. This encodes CASSGGLAGGRAPRELFF.

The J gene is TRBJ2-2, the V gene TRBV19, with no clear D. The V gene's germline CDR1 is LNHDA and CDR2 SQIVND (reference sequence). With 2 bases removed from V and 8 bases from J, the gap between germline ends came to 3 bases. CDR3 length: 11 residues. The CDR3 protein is CASSIPGELFF. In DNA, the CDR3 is TGTGCCAGTAGTATACCGGGGGAGCTGTTTTTT.

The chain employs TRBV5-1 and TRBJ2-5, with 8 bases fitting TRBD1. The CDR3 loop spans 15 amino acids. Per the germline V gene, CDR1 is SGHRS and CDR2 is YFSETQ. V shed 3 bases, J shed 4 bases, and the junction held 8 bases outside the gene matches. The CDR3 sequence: CASSSSGGRGETQYF. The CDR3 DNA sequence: TGCGCCAGCAGCTCATCAGGGGGCAGAGGAGAGACCCAGTACTTC.

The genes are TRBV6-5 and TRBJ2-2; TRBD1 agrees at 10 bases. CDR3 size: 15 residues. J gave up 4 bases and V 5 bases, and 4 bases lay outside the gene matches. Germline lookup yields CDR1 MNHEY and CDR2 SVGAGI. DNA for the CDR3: TGTGCCAGCAGTAGACAGGGGGCAGGCACCGGGGAGCTGTTTTTT. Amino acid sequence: CASSRQGAGTGELFF.